This is a list of T cell receptor beta chains from one sample in a study of T cells in Graves' hyperthyroidism and ophthalmopathy. TCRdb re-called the multiplex PCR reads with MiXCR, one entry per CDR3 protein. The sample yields about 300,000 distinct CDR3 sequences, approximately 18% seen once. The sequencing input was blood. The receptors were gathered from a man between 50 and 59 years old with Graves' ophthalmopathy. CDR3s include the opening cysteine and the closing phenylalanine or tryptophan. D genes are given only for firm matches. For some rows the clone size is stated as once, few or many, or as a class when expanded; others skip it.

j_call v_call d_call clone_size cdr3_nt cdr3_aa
TRBJ2-1 TRBV11-2 NA NA TGTGCCAGCAGCTTAGATAAGGTGACAGGCCTAATCTTC CASSLDKVTGLIF
TRBJ1-5 TRBV10-3 NA many TGTGCCATCAGTGAGAAGGATGGAGGCAATCAGCCCCAGCATTTT CAISEKDGGNQPQHF
TRBJ1-5 TRBV6-2/TRBV6-3 NA NA TGTGCCAGCAGAACCGGACGGAGGAGCAATCAGGCCCAGCATTTT CASRTGRRSNQAQHF
TRBJ1-6 TRBV5-1 NA many TGCGCCAGCAGCGACCAGGGGTCTAATTCACCCCTCCACTTT CASSDQGSNSPLHF
TRBJ2-5 TRBV11-2 TRBD2 NA TGTGCCAGCAGCCCCAATGGCCTAGCGGGAGGTGTGGAGACCCAGTACTTC CASSPNGLAGGVETQYF
TRBJ2-3 TRBV4-2 TRBD2 few TGTGCCAGCAGCCAAGATCTGCTAGCGGGAGCGAATTTGCCAGATACGCAGTATTTT CASSQDLLAGANLPDTQYF
TRBJ2-6 TRBV19 NA once TGTGCCAGTAGTATTCGGAATAGCTGGGGCTCTGGGGCCAACGTCCTGACTTTC CASSIRNSWGSGANVLTF
TRBJ2-2 TRBV6-5 NA NA TGTGCCAGCAGTTACGGGGCAGGGAGAGGGGAGCTGTTTTTT CASSYGAGRGELFF
TRBJ2-5 TRBV6-8 NA many TGTGCCAGCAGTTACTCTGGGGACCAGCGGAGGGGCCAAGAGACCCAGTACTTC CASSYSGDQRRGQETQYF
TRBJ2-3 TRBV10-1 NA few TGCGCCAGCAGTGCGAGTCTGCAGGGGAGCGATACGCAGTATTTT CASSASLQGSDTQYF
TRBJ2-3 TRBV3-1 TRBD2 few TGTGCCAGCAGCTGGGGGGAGCGGGAGGATAGCACAGATACGCAGTATTTT CASSWGEREDSTDTQYF
TRBJ2-4 TRBV12-3/TRBV12-4 NA few TGTGCCAGCAGTGATGAGGGGCTTGCCAAAAACATTCAGTACTTC CASSDEGLAKNIQYF
TRBJ2-1 TRBV6-1 TRBD1 few TGTGCCAGCAGCAGCAGGGGACAGGGTACCTACAATGAGCAGTTCTTC CASSSRGQGTYNEQFF
TRBJ2-3 TRBV6-1 TRBD2 NA TGTGCCAGCAGTTCCGGGACTAGCGGGAGGTACACGCAGTATTTT CASSSGTSGRYTQYF
TRBJ2-1 TRBV27 TRBD1 few TGTGCCAGCAGTCCCTTCCCGGGACAGGAGATATCTAGCTCCTACAATGAGCAGTTCTTC CASSPFPGQEISSSYNEQFF
TRBJ2-7 TRBV20-1 TRBD2 NA TGCAGTGCTACGGGCCTAGCGGGAAGGAGGAGGGAGCAGTACTTC CSATGLAGRRREQYF
TRBJ2-2 TRBV7-9 TRBD2 NA TGTGCCAGCAGCTTTCGAGGGCTAGCGGGAGCTCCGAACACCGGGGAGCTGTTTTTT CASSFRGLAGAPNTGELFF
TRBJ2-3 TRBV7-2 NA few TGTGCCAGCAGCCGGACCCCACGAGATACGCAGTATTTT CASSRTPRDTQYF
TRBJ2-2 TRBV14 TRBD1 few TGTGCCAGCAGCCAAGATTTGGTGGGACAGGGGGCCACCGGGGAGCTGTTTTTT CASSQDLVGQGATGELFF
TRBJ2-3 TRBV18 TRBD1 few TGTGCCAGCTCACCCGGGACAGGGCGTGCAGATACGCAGTATTTT CASSPGTGRADTQYF
TRBJ1-1 TRBV18 NA many TGTGCCAGCTCTTCGAAAGGGGGGGCAGACACTGAAGCTTTCTTT CASSSKGGADTEAFF
TRBJ1-2 TRBV11-2 NA NA TGTGCCAGCAGCATGGGTTTTTCCTATGGCTACACCTTC CASSMGFSYGYTF
TRBJ2-7 TRBV5-1 TRBD2 few TGCGCCAGCAGCCCAGGACTAGCGGGAGGGCCAGCCAACCCCAGCTCCTACGAGCAGTACTTC CASSPGLAGGPANPSSYEQYF
TRBJ2-2 TRBV7-3 TRBD2 few TGTGCCAGCACGAGGGGAGGGCCCGACACCGGGGAGCTGTTTTTT CASTRGGPDTGELFF
TRBJ2-7 TRBV7-8 NA many TGTGCCAGCAGCCCCGGACGTGACGAGCAGTACTTC CASSPGRDEQYF
TRBJ2-1 TRBV28 TRBD1 NA TGTGCCAGCAGTTTTCTCGGGGACAGCGAGCAGTTCTTC CASSFLGDSEQFF
TRBJ1-2 TRBV10-3 TRBD1 NA TGTGCCATCAGTGAGCCTCATTCGACAGGGGACTATGGCTACACCTTC CAISEPHSTGDYGYTF
TRBJ2-3 TRBV10-3 TRBD2 few TGTGCCATCAGTGGCCCCGTCGGAGGCTGGGGACTAGCGGGAGGTGCAGATACGCAGTATTTT CAISGPVGGWGLAGGADTQYF
TRBJ1-5 TRBV28 NA many TGTGCCAGCAACGGGGGTGGTCGCAATCAGCCCCAGCATTTT CASNGGGRNQPQHF
TRBJ2-3 TRBV20-1 NA few TGCAGTGCTAGCGGGAGAGGTCCAGATACGCAGTATTTT CSASGRGPDTQYF
TRBJ2-3 TRBV15 TRBD1 NA TGTGCCACCAGCAGAGATCAGGGGGCGGGAACAGATACGCAGTATTTT CATSRDQGAGTDTQYF
TRBJ2-4 TRBV11-2 TRBD2 NA TGTGCCAGCAGCTTAGAAGCGGGAGTGGACATTCAGTACTTC CASSLEAGVDIQYF
TRBJ2-4 TRBV5-1 TRBD1 NA TGCGCCAGCAGCTCCACCGTCGGGACAGGGGACATTCAGTACTTC CASSSTVGTGDIQYF
TRBJ2-7 TRBV30 TRBD1 many TGTGCCTGGAACCGGGACAGTCCCTACGAGCAGTACTTC CAWNRDSPYEQYF
TRBJ2-1 TRBV24-1 NA NA TGTGCCACCAGTGATTTTGTCAGCCGGGATGAGCAGTTCTTC CATSDFVSRDEQFF
TRBJ1-4 TRBV6-2/TRBV6-3 NA NA TGTGCCAGCAGTACATCGGGACGAGGAAACGCCAAAAAACTGTTTTTT CASSTSGRGNAKKLFF
TRBJ2-3 TRBV7-2 TRBD2 NA TGTGCCAGCAGCCCCACTAGCGAACCGACAGATACGCAGTATTTT CASSPTSEPTDTQYF
TRBJ2-7 TRBV19 NA NA TGTGCCAGTAACCCGAGGGGGAAATCCTACGAGCAGTACTTC CASNPRGKSYEQYF
TRBJ2-1 TRBV6-2/TRBV6-3 TRBD2 NA TGTGCCAGCAGTCCACTAGCGGGCTTCATGGATGAGCAGTTCTTC CASSPLAGFMDEQFF
TRBJ2-3 TRBV15 NA NA TGTGCCACCAGCCTTGAGGGGGGAGATACGCAGTATTTT CATSLEGGDTQYF
TRBJ2-5 TRBV5-4 NA NA TGTGCCAGCAGCTCGGGGGCGGTTGTGGAGACCCAGTACTTC CASSSGAVVETQYF
TRBJ2-1 TRBV2 NA few TGTGCCAGCAGTGTACAGGGTTTCACAATCAATGAGCAGTTCTTC CASSVQGFTINEQFF
TRBJ1-1 TRBV3-1 NA NA TGTGCCAGCAGCCAAAGTAGGGGGACACGAAACACTGAAGCTTTCTTT CASSQSRGTRNTEAFF
TRBJ2-5 TRBV11-2 NA NA TGTGCCAGCAGTTCAACCGGGACCCAGTACTTC CASSSTGTQYF
TRBJ1-2 TRBV7-8 NA many TGTGCCAGCAGCTTACTGCGGTCTAACTATGGCTACACCTTC CASSLLRSNYGYTF